These 22 T cell receptor beta chains originate from one sample sequenced in a study of cytomegalovirus exposure and HLA in healthy donors (dated by TCRdb to about 2017). The library was obtained by the immunoSEQ multiplex PCR assay. The multiplex PCR relied on a mix of 60 forward primers for TCR Vbeta segments and 13 reverse primers for TCR Jbeta segments. TCRdb took over this immuneACCESS table, retaining in-frame rearrangements with V and J assigned. Such tables are incomplete; in checked studies, under half of the missing clones stem from an unresolved V gene, and the remainder is unexplained. The sample profile shows 250,000 to 350,000 clones; 70% to 90% of them were found once. The top ten clonotypes cover 3.5% to 4% of the sample. The specimen was PBMCs. These receptors were obtained from a man aged 35 to 55 in good health and CMV-seropositive.

The chain links TRBV15 to TRBJ2-1; 8 nucleotides align to TRBD2. Germline lookup yields CDR1 LNHNV and CDR2 YYDKDF (reference sequence). J gave up 3 bases and V 4 bases, and 11 bases lay outside the gene matches. The CDR3 sequence is 17 residues long. The CDR3 region is CATSNRPVAGNYNEQFF. The CDR3 region has the DNA TGTGCCACCAGCAACCGCCCCGTAGCGGGAAACTACAATGAGCAGTTCTTC.

V is TRBV2 and J is TRBJ2-1; 7 positions match TRBD2. The V segment lost 4 bases and the J segment 1 base; nucleotides outside the gene matches: 4. CDR1 SNHLY and CDR2 FYNNEI come from the germline V gene. This CDR3 has 15 residues. CDR3 protein: CASSGTRGSYNEQFF. CDR3 nucleotide sequence: TGTGCCAGCAGTGGGACTAGGGGATCCTACAATGAGCAGTTCTTC.

The chain joins TRBV14 to TRBJ2-5; D possibly corresponds to TRBD1 (6 bases). The CDR3 is 14 residues long. CDR1 is SGHDN and CDR2 is FVKESK in the germline V gene. Trimming removed 4 bases from V and 4 bases from J, with 13 bases in between. CDR3 residues: CASSRNRAGETQYF. The CDR3 DNA follows: TGTGCCAGCAGCCGAAACAGGGCAGGAGAGACCCAGTACTTC.

V is TRBV7-2 and J is TRBJ2-5, with 11 positions matching TRBD2. V dropped 1 base and J dropped 4; count of bases not matched to a gene: 2. There are 15 residues in the CDR3. CDR1 and CDR2 from the germline V gene are SGHTA and FQGNSA. Written as DNA, the CDR3 is TGTGCCAGCAGCTTAGGTGGGACTAGCGGAGAGACCCAGTACTTC. This gives the protein CASSLGGTSGETQYF.

The chain is built from TRBV18 and TRBJ1-2; 8 bases align to TRBD1. Germline values: CDR1 KGHSH, CDR2 LQKENI. The trim removed 2 bases at V and 3 bases at J, leaving 5 bases unmatched. This CDR3 contains 15 residues. CDR3 coding DNA: TGTGCCAGCTCACCATTGGACAGGGCAGACTATGGCTACACCTTC. Protein product: CASSPLDRADYGYTF.

The V gene is TRBV4-1, the J gene TRBJ2-7; 11 bases fit TRBD1. Unmatched junction bases numbered 7, after V lost 4 bases and J lost 2 bases. CDR1 is MGHRA and CDR2 is YSYEKL in the germline V gene. The CDR3 contains 16 residues. The CDR3 region is CASSLQPGQGAYEQYF. Here the CDR3 DNA reads TGCGCCAGCAGCCTACAACCGGGACAGGGGGCCTACGAGCAGTACTTC.

V gene TRBV19 combines with J gene TRBJ1-2, with 7 positions matching TRBD1. Germline assignment: CDR1 LNHDA and CDR2 SQIVND (reference sequence). This CDR3 contains 13 residues. V shed 8 bases and J 2 bases; nucleotides not matched to a gene: 5. The CDR3: CASADRVNYGYTF. CDR3 DNA sequence: TGTGCCAGTGCCGACAGGGTCAACTATGGCTACACCTTC.

The rearrangement uses TRBV11-2 and TRBJ1-1; 7 bases agree with TRBD1. Germline V gene sequence: CDR1 SGHAT, CDR2 FQNNGV. There are 18 residues in the CDR3. Unmatched junction bases numbered 13, after V lost 1 base and J lost 2 bases. This chain's CDR3 is CASSLGRGQGGINTEAFF. CDR3 DNA: TGTGCCAGCAGCTTAGGTAGGGGGCAGGGTGGCATTAACACTGAAGCTTTCTTT. Together with reference TRBV11-2 and TRBJ1-1, the CDR3 gives the full variable domain: EAGVAQSPRYKIIEKRQSVAFWCNPISGHATLYWYQQILGQGPKLLIQFQNNGVVDDSQLPKDRFSAERLKGVDSTLKIQPAKLEDSAVYLCASSLGRGQGGINTEAFFGQGTRLTVV.

The V and J genes are TRBV7-3 and TRBJ2-1; 15 nucleotides match TRBD2. The V and J ends lost 0 bases and 7 bases, in that order; junction bases with no gene match: 4. The germline V gene encodes CDR1 SGHTA and CDR2 FQGTGA. This CDR3 is 17 amino acids long. The CDR3 sequence is CASSLTGTSGRTNEQFF. The CDR3 DNA reads as TGTGCCAGCAGCTTAACCGGGACTAGCGGGAGGACGAATGAGCAGTTCTTC.

On this clone: At one of its ends the junction is not consistent with the germline gene, which may arise from a read error. The J gene is TRBJ2-5, the V gene TRBV7-9; 7 bases fit TRBD2. The CDR3 loop spans 17 amino acids. Germline lookup yields CDR1 SEHNR and CDR2 FQNEAQ (reference sequence). As DNA, the CDR3 is TGTTCCAGCAGCTCCACCCCCACTAGCGAATTCCAAGAGACCCAGTACTTC. This sequence encodes CSSSSTPTSEFQETQYF.

J is TRBJ2-2 and V is TRBV4-3; TRBD1 aligns across 9 bases. The CDR3 runs 17 residues. Germline CDR1 and CDR2: LGHNA and YSLEER. Germline trimming cut 0 bases from V and 6 bases from J; bases unmatched to any gene: 8. The CDR3 nucleotides read TGCGCCAGCAGCCAAGATTTCCCGGGACAGGGTTCCGGGGAGCTGTTTTTT. Translating gives CASSQDFPGQGSGELFF.

CDR3 loop: CASSLEGAGTPYNEQFF. CDR3 DNA: TGTGCCAGCAGCTTAGAGGGAGCGGGGACTCCCTACAATGAGCAGTTCTTC. The rearrangement uses TRBV13 and TRBJ2-1, with TRBD2 matching 7 bases. The CDR3 has 17 amino acids. Germline values: CDR1 PRHDT, CDR2 FYEKMQ (reference sequence). V dropped 1 base and J dropped 2; count of bases not matched to a gene: 8.

As to this clone: At one of its ends the junction is not consistent with the germline gene, which may arise from a read error. The same CDR3 arises from other DNA sequences in this sample as well. The V call is TRBV7-9, the J call TRBJ2-7; D gene unclear. The CDR3 extends over 12 amino acids. Germline CDR1 is SEHNR and CDR2 is FQNEAQ (reference sequence). DNA of the CDR3: TGTTCCAGCAGCCCGAGCTCCTACGAGCAGTACTTC. It is translated as CSSSPSSYEQYF.

V and J are TRBV7-8 and TRBJ2-7; 7 nucleotides match TRBD1. Germline assignment: CDR1 SGHVS and CDR2 FQNEAQ. The CDR3 is made up of 14 amino acids. Unmatched junction bases numbered 6, after V lost 5 bases and J lost 2 bases. CDR3 nucleotide sequence: TGTGCCAGCAGCCCAGGACAGGAGACCTACGAGCAGTACTTC. It translates to CASSPGQETYEQYF.

The chain couples TRBV18 to TRBJ1-4, with TRBD1 matching over 8 bases. The CDR3 totals 16 residues. With 3 bases clipped from V and 8 bases from J, the junction kept 11 bases outside the gene matches. Germline V gives CDR1 KGHSH, CDR2 LQKENI. DNA of the CDR3: TGTGCCAGCTCACCGGGGGCGGGACAGGCTCGAGAAAAACTGTTTTTT. The encoded protein is CASSPGAGQAREKLFF.

The genes are TRBV28 and TRBJ1-2, with 7 bases fitting TRBD1. Germline lookup yields CDR1 MDHEN and CDR2 SYDVKM. Unmatched junction bases numbered 11, after V lost 8 bases and J lost 8 bases. The CDR3 is 13 amino acids. The CDR3 region has the DNA TGTGCCAGCGGAACCACAGGGGTTGAAGGCTACACCTTC. This gives the protein CASGTTGVEGYTF.

The chain has TRBV28 and TRBJ1-2; unclear D gene. Germline V gives CDR1 MDHEN, CDR2 SYDVKM. Between the trimmed V and J ends, which lost 2 bases and 2 bases, there was a span of 6 bases. CDR3 length: 13 residues. The CDR3 DNA sequence: TGTGCCAGCAGTTTAACAACGAACTATGGCTACACCTTC. Protein sequence: CASSLTTNYGYTF.

This chain uses TRBV19 with TRBJ2-7, with D hard to call. The CDR3 consists of 15 residues. From germline, CDR1 is LNHDA and CDR2 SQIVND (reference sequence). The V end was cut by 1 base, the J end by 4 bases, with 14 bases between. The CDR3 reads CASSIGVYPEYEQYF. For the CDR3, the DNA is TGTGCCAGTAGTATAGGTGTCTACCCCGAATACGAGCAGTACTTC.

The genes are TRBV4-1 and TRBJ2-1; TRBD2 matches at 14 bases. The CDR3 has 19 residues. The V gene's germline CDR1 is MGHRA and CDR2 YSYEKL. J gave up 7 bases and V 2 bases, and 13 bases lay outside the gene matches. CDR3 nucleotides: TGCGCCAGCAGCCAATACGGACTAGCGGGAGGTTTGGGCCGGAATGAGCAGTTCTTC. It specifies CASSQYGLAGGLGRNEQFF.

The rearrangement uses TRBV5-3 and TRBJ2-7; 8 bases are shared with TRBD2. TRBV5-3 is treated as an ORF (open reading frame) with a function not yet certain. The J segment lost 1 base and the V segment lost 4 bases, leaving 13 bases of the junction unmatched. The CDR3 extends over 17 amino acids. This CDR3 is CARSVLFATSESYEQYF. The CDR3, as DNA: TGTGCCAGAAGCGTTTTATTTGCGACTAGCGAGTCCTACGAGCAGTACTTC.

The sample holds one count of this clone. The chain carries TRBV7-9 and TRBJ2-4; 11 bases line up with TRBD2. This CDR3 contains 15 residues. The V gene's germline CDR1 is SEHNR and CDR2 FQNEAQ (reference sequence). V gave up 0 bases and J gave up 11 bases; unmatched junction bases: 6. The CDR3: CASSLATGTSGLQYF. The CDR3 region has the DNA TGTGCCAGCAGCTTAGCTACCGGGACTAGCGGTCTTCAGTACTTC. The full variable domain, completed using reference TRBV7-9 and TRBJ2-4, is DTGVSQNPRHKITKRGQNVTFRCDPISEHNRLYWYRQTLGQGPEFLTYFQNEAQLEKSRLLSDRFSAERPKGSFSTLEIQRTEQGDSAMYLCASSLATGTSGLQYFGAGTRLSVL.

This chain connects TRBV7-9 to TRBJ2-7, with 8 bases aligning to TRBD2. The CDR3 length is 17 residues. CDR1 is SEHNR, CDR2 FQNEAQ, per germline (reference sequence). Germline trimming cut 1 base from V and 0 bases from J; bases unmatched to any gene: 8. CDR3: CASSLGRVAGSSYEQYF. CDR3 DNA sequence: TGTGCCAGCAGCTTAGGGCGAGTAGCGGGAAGCTCCTACGAGCAGTACTTC.